This T cell receptor beta chain was identified during a study of CXCR3-negative and CXCR3-positive naive CD8 T cells. Of note for this clonotype: The antigen remains unidentified.

The germline CDR1 and CDR2 sequences are SGDLS and YYNGEE. The CDR3 extends over 14 amino acids. TRB cDNA was prepared as libraries by UMI-labeled 5' RACE. From its re-call of the 5' RACE reads, TCRdb lists each CDR3 protein once, without DNA. This sample contains about 150,000 distinct CDR3 sequences. Regarding the study as a whole: Relative to CXCR3-negative naive cells, CXCR3-positive naive cells had more hydrophobic TRB CDR3s. Naive CXCR3-positive and CXCR3-negative cells shared TRBV-TRBJ usage; memory cells diverged. Naive subsets had comparable surface CD5; TCR strength was inferred from TRB CDR3 properties.

Specimen: naive CXCR3+ CD8+ T cells from blood. Subset reported: CD45RO-CCR7+CD27+CD95- naive CD8+ T cells expressing CXCR3 (TNR3+). The TCR was taken from a human donor in good health. Some clones in this sample may be carry-over from other donors' samples. This chain uses TRBV9 with TRBJ2-7; TCRdb's D gene call, TRBD2, goes unchecked for lack of DNA. This CDR3 reads CASSPGGPSYEQYF.